This T cell receptor (beta chain) derives from a study of cytomegalovirus exposure and HLA in healthy donors. Study-wide results and caveats: Per published reports, the classifier diagnosed cytomegalovirus status with high specificity and sensitivity.

CDR1 is SGHDT, CDR2 YYEEEE, per germline. With 4 bases clipped from V and 2 bases from J, the junction kept 5 bases outside the gene matches. The CDR3 spans 14 residues. The study ran its PCR with 60 Vbeta and 13 Jbeta primers. Method: immunoSEQ multiplex PCR; TCRdb's copy keeps in-frame clones and lacks some. The data contain more than 110,000 clones, 80% of them seen just once; the ten biggest clones take up approximately 2.1%. This clone was detected a few times. Antigen: not known. The rearrangement uses TRBV5-6 and TRBJ2-7; 8 bases agree with TRBD2. The clonotype originates from a man aged 25 to 45 in good health and CMV-seronegative. The specimen was PBMCs. The CDR3 region is CASSPRLAPYEQYF. The CDR3 bases are TGTGCCAGCAGCCCCCGACTAGCGCCCTACGAGCAGTACTTC.